This passage covers 8 T cell receptor beta chains from one sample sequenced in a study of T cell responses to AZD1222 COVID-19 vaccine. TCRdb's table, derived via immunoSEQ multiplex PCR, lists solely in-frame clones and lacks some. The table has hundreds of thousands of clones, around 93% seen once. The starting material was peripheral blood, obtained on day 0 of MenACWY control vaccination. The receptor set was obtained from an adult in good health.

This rearrangement joins TRBV19 to TRBJ1-1; 7 positions match TRBD1. CDR3 size: 16 residues. The V and J ends lost 6 bases and 2 bases, in that order; junction bases with no gene match: 12. The germline V gene has CDR1 LNHDA and CDR2 SQIVND (reference sequence). The CDR3 nucleotides read TGTGCCAGTAGACGGCCCGGGGACAGTTCAAACACTGAAGCTTTCTTT. Protein sequence: CASRRPGDSSNTEAFF.

This chain connects TRBV25-1 to TRBJ1-2; a weak D match, TRBD1 (6 bases). With 2 bases removed from V and 8 bases from J, the gap between germline ends came to 12 bases. CDR1 MGHDK and CDR2 SYGVNS come from the germline V gene. The CDR3 contains 13 residues. The CDR3 reads CASSEVGGRGYTF. The CDR3 region has the DNA TGTGCCAGCAGTGAAGTGGGGGGCCGGGGCTACACCTTC.

The genes are TRBV18 and TRBJ1-5; 12 bases match TRBD1. V shed 2 bases and J 6 bases; nucleotides not matched to a gene: 8. The CDR3 consists of 17 residues. Germline V gene data show CDR1 as KGHSH and CDR2 as LQKENI. CDR3 DNA: TGTGCCAGCTCACCATCCGGGACAGGGGGCTCAGGTCAGCCCCAGCATTTT. Encoded protein: CASSPSGTGGSGQPQHF.

The chain couples TRBV30 to TRBJ2-7; TRBD1 might be the D (6 bases). Trimming removed 3 bases at V and 0 bases at J, with 15 bases between. Germline CDR1 is GTSNPN and CDR2 is SVGIG (reference sequence). CDR3 length equals 15 residues. The CDR3 coding sequence is TGTGCCTGGAGCTCAGGACAGCCCAACTCCTACGAGCAGTACTTC. It yields the protein CAWSSGQPNSYEQYF.

The V call is TRBV25-1, the J call TRBJ1-4, with 9 bases matching TRBD1. CDR3 length: 15 residues. V gave up 2 bases and J gave up 8 bases; unmatched junction bases: 6. Germline V CDR1 and CDR2: MGHDK, SYGVNS. This CDR3 reads CASSEIRQGGEKLFF. In DNA form, the CDR3 reads TGTGCCAGCAGTGAAATACGACAGGGGGGAGAAAAACTGTTTTTT.

The rearrangement joins TRBV7-2 to TRBJ1-6; 7 bases align to TRBD1. The CDR3 is 16 amino acids. Trimming at V came to 3 bases and at J to 6 bases, leaving 8 bases not matched to a gene. Per the germline V gene, CDR1 is SGHTA and CDR2 is FQGNSA. Here the CDR3 reads CASSFFRDSVNSPLHF. CDR3 bases: TGTGCCAGCAGCTTTTTTCGGGACAGTGTTAATTCACCCCTCCACTTT.

This chain links TRBV5-1 with TRBJ2-7, with 8 bases aligning to TRBD2. V dropped 4 bases and J dropped 4; count of bases not matched to a gene: 7. CDR1 is SGHRS, CDR2 YFSETQ, per germline. CDR3 length: 14 amino acids. The CDR3 coding sequence is TGCGCCAGCAGCCCCTTTGGGACTAGTTACGAGCAGTACTTC. Encoded protein: CASSPFGTSYEQYF.

The V gene is TRBV6-6, the J gene TRBJ1-6; D not resolved. The V end lost 11 bases, the J end lost 0 bases, and 8 bases lay between the germline ends. CDR1 MNHNY and CDR2 SVGAGI come from the germline V gene (reference sequence). The CDR3 length is 13 residues. The CDR3, as DNA: TGTGCCCCTCCCAGCTCCTATAATTCACCCCTCCACTTT. This encodes CAPPSSYNSPLHF.